This entry lists 7 T cell receptor beta chains sequenced from one sample in a study of cytomegalovirus exposure and HLA in healthy donors. PCR primers comprised 60 Vbeta and 13 Jbeta primers. TCRdb's copy holds only in-frame clones and misses some; the assay was immunoSEQ multiplex PCR. The sample carries about 200,000 clones, 86% recorded once. Sample: PBMCs. These receptors were collected from a young woman in good health and CMV-seronegative.

V is TRBV6-6 and J is TRBJ2-1; 11 nucleotides agree with TRBD1. Germline V gene sequence: CDR1 MNHNY, CDR2 SVGAGI (reference sequence). Trimming took 6 bases from V and 9 from J; bases not matched to a gene: 4. The CDR3 runs to 13 residues. CDR3 in amino acids: CASRDRGRGEQFF. The CDR3 coding sequence is TGTGCCAGCAGGGACAGGGGGCGAGGTGAGCAGTTCTTC.

V usage is TRBV21-1 and J usage is TRBJ1-4. TRBV21-1 is reported as a pseudogene. The length of the CDR3 is 14 residues. The CDR3 is CASRPGVINEKLFF. The CDR3 coding sequence is TGTGCCAGCAGGCCGGGGGTGATCAATGAAAAACTGTTTTTT.

The chain combines TRBV28 with TRBJ1-4; no clear D gene. The CDR3 has 15 residues. V was shortened by 2 bases and J by 0 bases, with 7 bases between the two germline ends. Looked up from germline, CDR1 is MDHEN and CDR2 is SYDVKM. The CDR3 nucleotides read TGTGCCAGCAGTTTAACGAGGCCAACTAATGAAAAACTGTTTTTT. Its protein is CASSLTRPTNEKLFF.

The chain carries TRBV5-6 and TRBJ2-3; 8 positions agree with TRBD2. This CDR3 has 14 residues. Germline V gene lookup returns CDR1 SGHDT and CDR2 YYEEEE. The V and J ends lost 5 bases and 2 bases, in that order; junction bases with no gene match: 4. The CDR3 spells CASSLAGNTDTQYF. DNA of the CDR3: TGTGCCAGCAGTTTAGCGGGGAACACAGATACGCAGTATTTT. Using reference TRBV5-6 and TRBJ2-3 for the parts outside the CDR3, the full variable domain is DAGVTQSPTHLIKTRGQQVTLRCSPKSGHDTVSWYQQALGQGPQFIFQYYEEEERQRGNFPDRFSGHQFPNYSSELNVNALLLGDSALYLCASSLAGNTDTQYFGPGTRLTVL.

The chain joins TRBV9 to TRBJ1-1, with D possibly matching TRBD1 (5 bases). The CDR3 contains 14 residues. V was trimmed by 0 bases and J by 4 bases, leaving 10 bases between them. CDR1 SGDLS and CDR2 YYNGEE come from the germline V gene. The CDR3 bases are TGTGCCAGCAGCGTAGGTAACAGGCCCACTGAAGCTTTCTTT. Translation gives CASSVGNRPTEAFF.

This clone was picked up a small number of times. The chain has TRBV18 and TRBJ1-1, with unresolved D. The CDR3 contains 17 residues. The V gene's germline CDR1 is KGHSH and CDR2 LQKENI. Trimming took off 1 base at V and 1 base at J, with 16 bases between the two ends. CDR3 sequence reads: CASSPLRGGETNTEAFF. CDR3 coding DNA: TGTGCCAGCTCACCACTGCGAGGCGGAGAAACGAACACTGAAGCTTTCTTT.

This rearrangement joins TRBV13 to TRBJ2-5; 9 nucleotides line up with TRBD1. The CDR3 sequence is 16 residues long. After removal of 5 bases from V and 4 bases from J, the junction contained 11 bases not matched to a gene. Germline assignment: CDR1 PRHDT and CDR2 FYEKMQ (reference sequence). The CDR3 nucleotides are TGTGCCAGCAGCACCACCGGGACAGGGAGGACAGAGACCCAGTACTTC. Protein product: CASSTTGTGRTETQYF. Based on the CDR3 plus reference TRBV13 and TRBJ2-5, the full variable domain is AAGVIQSPRHLIKEKRETATLKCYPIPRHDTVYWYQQGPGQDPQFLISFYEKMQSDKGSIPDRFSAQQFSDYHSELNMSSLELGDSALYFCASSTTGTGRTETQYFGPGTRLLVL.